The 16 T cell receptor beta chains presented below share a single source sample, sequenced in a study of blood T cells in healthy people across ages. The use of a sample-barcoded 5' primer and a J-beta primer mix characterized a second PCR of 7 to 11 cycles. One entry per CDR3 protein, called by TCRdb with MiXCR from the 5' RACE reads. The table records more than 1,000,000 distinct CDR3 sequences, approximately 25% of them present only once. This sample also appeared in a second study, on T cells of mothers and their children.

Sequencing was done on a sample of blood. The origin of the receptors is a girl aged 2-10 years in good health.

The chain carries TRBV5-1 and TRBJ2-5; 10 bases fit TRBD2. Germline V gene lookup returns CDR1 SGHRS and CDR2 YFSETQ. CDR3 length: 14 residues. V gave up 7 bases and J gave up 4 bases; unmatched junction bases: 7. DNA of the CDR3: TGCGCCAGCTCTAGCGGGAGCCTAGGAGAGACCCAGTACTTC. Its protein product is CASSSGSLGETQYF.

This clonotype came up many times. V and J are TRBV4-1 and TRBJ2-1, with D perhaps assigned TRBD1 or TRBD2 (5 bases each). The germline V and J ends were trimmed by 3 bases and 0 bases, with 9 bases remaining between them. Germline V gives CDR1 MGHRA, CDR2 YSYEKL. The CDR3 covers 15 residues. This CDR3 reads CASSHSGGSYNEQFF. CDR3 in DNA: TGCGCCAGCAGCCATAGTGGGGGCTCCTACAATGAGCAGTTCTTC.

The V call is TRBV5-4, the J call TRBJ2-3; perhaps TRBD2 as D (6 bases). Germline V lookup: CDR1 SGHNT, CDR2 YYREEE (reference sequence). The ends were cut back, 0 bases at V and 2 bases at J, with 19 bases in the middle. The CDR3 contains 18 residues. The CDR3 loop reads CASSLAPGLARDTDTQYF. DNA of the CDR3: TGTGCCAGCAGCTTGGCCCCCGGGCTAGCGAGAGACACAGATACGCAGTATTTT.

There are a few counts of this clonotype. The chain carries TRBV12-3 or TRBV12-4 and TRBJ1-1, with TRBD1 identical over 10 bases. Trimming took 7 bases from V and 4 from J; bases not matched to a gene: 12. The CDR3 loop spans 16 amino acids. DNA for the CDR3: TGTGCCAGCACCCCAGGCCTGGGACAGGGGAGCACTGAAGCTTTCTTT. Protein product: CASTPGLGQGSTEAFF.

The V gene is TRBV4-3, the J gene TRBJ2-2; D might be TRBD2 (7 bases). V was shortened by 1 base and J by 6 bases, with 24 bases between the two germline ends. The CDR3 runs to 19 residues. Germline V gene data show CDR1 as LGHNA and CDR2 as YSLEER. For the CDR3, the DNA is TGCGCCAGCAGCCAAGGCATCTCTTTCGGGGGGCAGGGCGCCGGGGAGCTGTTTTTT. This codes for CASSQGISFGGQGAGELFF.

The chain has TRBV5-1 and TRBJ2-7; D is ambiguous. Germline V gene data show CDR1 as SGHRS and CDR2 as YFSETQ. The length of the CDR3 is 16 residues. The germline V and J ends were trimmed by 4 bases and 7 bases, with 24 bases remaining between them. The CDR3 region has the DNA TGCGCCAGCAGCCGGACCCCGGCCCCAACAATGGATGAGCAGTACTTC. It encodes CASSRTPAPTMDEQYF.

Comments on this clonotype: One end of the junction does not line up with germline, which may come from a read error. J is TRBJ2-5 and V is TRBV13; D unresolved. The CDR3 totals 15 residues. The germline gives CDR1 PRHDT, CDR2 FYEKMQ (reference sequence). The CDR3, as DNA: TGTGCCAGCAGCTTAGTAGGTAGCAACCAAGAGACCCGGTACTTC. Translating it yields CASSLVGSNQETRYF.

This rearrangement joins TRBV29-1 to TRBJ2-2; 7 nucleotides match TRBD2. The CDR3 is 13 amino acids. J lost 4 bases, V lost 4 bases, and 3 bases had no gene match. Germline V gene lookup returns CDR1 SQVTM and CDR2 ANQGSEA. As DNA, the CDR3 is TGCAGCGTTGTGGGGGGGAGCACCGGGGAGCTGTTTTTT. Translated: CSVVGGSTGELFF.

The chain couples TRBV6-2 or TRBV6-3 to TRBJ1-2; perhaps TRBD1 as D (5 bases). The CDR3 consists of 13 residues. Germline V CDR1 and CDR2: MNHEY, SVGEGT. Trimming took 5 bases from V and 6 from J, leaving 13 bases between them. The CDR3 region has the DNA TGTGCCAGCAGTCCGTCAGGGTCTGATGGCTACACCTTC. This codes for CASSPSGSDGYTF.

This chain links TRBV10-3 with TRBJ2-7; 8 bases map to TRBD1. V lost 10 bases to trimming and J lost 1 base; unmatched junction nucleotides: 9. Germline V gene data show CDR1 as ENHRY and CDR2 as SYGVKD. The CDR3 sequence is 14 residues long. For the CDR3, the DNA is TGTGCCACCGAGGACAGGGTGGGGTCCTACGAGCAGTACTTC. Its protein product is CATEDRVGSYEQYF.

V usage is TRBV20-1 and J usage is TRBJ2-1; 7 positions agree with TRBD2. This CDR3 contains 14 residues. Germline assignment: CDR1 DFQATT and CDR2 SNEGSKA (reference sequence). Germline trimming cut 3 bases from V and 6 bases from J; bases unmatched to any gene: 8. CDR3 nucleotide sequence: TGCAGTGCTAGTTCAACGGGAGGCCTCAATGAGCAGTTCTTC. It is translated as CSASSTGGLNEQFF.

In its sample, this clonotype was seen a few times. The chain joins TRBV18 to TRBJ1-4; 7 nucleotides agree with TRBD1. Unmatched junction bases numbered 7, after V lost 3 bases and J lost 6 bases. The germline gives CDR1 KGHSH, CDR2 LQKENI. The CDR3 totals 15 residues. The CDR3, as DNA: TGTGCCAGCTCACCCTTCCGACAGGGAGATGAAAAACTGTTTTTT. Translated: CASSPFRQGDEKLFF.

The chain recombines TRBV18 with TRBJ2-1; possibly TRBD2 for D (7 bases). Trimming took off 0 bases at V and 6 bases at J, with 21 bases between the two ends. CDR1 KGHSH and CDR2 LQKENI come from the germline V gene. The CDR3 loop spans 18 amino acids. This CDR3 is CASSPPYTSRGAGNEQFF. The DNA of the CDR3 is TGTGCCAGCTCACCACCTTATACTTCACGGGGGGCAGGCAATGAGCAGTTCTTC.

V is TRBV12-3 or TRBV12-4 and J is TRBJ2-7; D is undetermined. CDR3 length: 13 residues. Trimming cost V 6 bases and J 6 bases, with 15 bases left between them. DNA of the CDR3: TGTGCCAGCAGAGCTTCTAGGTCGGGCGAGCAGTACTTC. Translating gives CASRASRSGEQYF.

This clonotype was detected only a few times. This rearrangement joins TRBV11-2 to TRBJ2-2; D perhaps matches TRBD1 (6 bases). The CDR3 loop spans 17 amino acids. Germline CDR1 is SGHAT and CDR2 is FQNNGV. The V end was cut by 4 bases, the J end by 5 bases, with 20 bases between. CDR3 amino acids: CASSSDSQRLETGELFF. CDR3 coding DNA: TGTGCCAGCAGCTCGGACAGTCAACGATTGGAGACCGGGGAGCTGTTTTTT.

This clonotype came up a few times. The chain employs TRBV12-3 or TRBV12-4 and TRBJ2-1; TRBD1 or TRBD2 may be the D gene (6 bases each). The V end was cut by 6 bases, the J end by 5 bases, with 23 bases between. The CDR3 is 17 amino acids. The CDR3 nucleotides are TGTGCCAGCAGACTCGAAGGGGGGCTAGGTAGAAACAATGAGCAGTTCTTC. Encoded protein: CASRLEGGLGRNNEQFF.